These T cell receptor beta chains were read from a single sample in a study of early T cells in non-severe SARS-CoV-2 infection. MiXCR was run by TCRdb on the 5' RACE reads, yielding one entry per CDR3 protein. Found here are 100,000 to 130,000 distinct CDR3 sequences, 12% of them singletons; the top ten hold 3.1%. The sample comprised whole blood. The receptor source for this set is an adult who was a healthcare worker with PCR-confirmed SARS-CoV-2 infection or an uninfected control (not recorded which). Both conserved end residues are part of each CDR3. The order of the fields is D gene, J gene, V gene, clone size, CDR3 protein, CDR3 DNA. D genes are given only for firm matches. Not every row has a clone size; where given, it reads once, few, many or a size class.

-,TRBJ1-1,TRBV3-1,-,CASSSGKNTEAFF,TGTGCCAGCAGCTCAGGGAAGAACACTGAAGCTTTCTTT
-,TRBJ2-5,TRBV12-3/TRBV12-4,-,CASSFVGRETQYF,TGTGCCAGCAGTTTTGTGGGGCGAGAGACCCAGTACTTC
TRBD1,TRBJ2-1,TRBV5-1,few,CASSLGDRGHNEQFF,TGCGCCAGCAGCTTGGGGGACAGGGGACACAATGAGCAGTTCTTC
-,TRBJ1-1,TRBV12-3/TRBV12-4,-,CASSRLANTEAFF,TGTGCCAGCAGCAGGCTGGCGAACACTGAAGCTTTCTTT
-,TRBJ2-7,TRBV28,-,CASYQSAAGFYEQYF,TGTGCCAGCTACCAATCGGCGGCCGGGTTTTACGAGCAGTACTTC
-,TRBJ2-6,TRBV5-1,few,CASSIPLDSGANVLTF,TGCGCCAGCAGCATCCCTCTCGACTCTGGGGCCAACGTCCTGACTTTC
-,TRBJ1-5,TRBV19,many,CASIGLHYSNQPQHF,TGTGCCAGTATAGGACTTCACTATAGCAATCAGCCCCAGCATTTT
-,TRBJ1-4,TRBV20-1,-,CSASGGRGATNEKLFF,TGCAGTGCTAGCGGGGGGAGAGGTGCAACTAATGAAAAACTGTTTTTT
TRBD2,TRBJ2-4,TRBV11-2,many,CASSLTSGRLDIQYF,TGTGCCAGCAGTTTGACTAGCGGGAGACTTGACATTCAGTACTTC
TRBD1,TRBJ2-7,TRBV6-6,few,CASSTGTDLYEQYF,TGTGCCAGCAGCACCGGGACAGACCTCTACGAGCAGTACTTC
TRBD1,TRBJ1-1,TRBV12-5,few,CASGFTYGTGEAFF,TGTGCTAGTGGTTTCACGTACGGGACAGGGGAAGCTTTCTTT
-,TRBJ2-2,TRBV2,many,CASRGTSANTGELFF,TGTGCCAGCAGGGGGACTTCAGCGAACACCGGGGAGCTGTTTTTT
-,TRBJ1-1,TRBV6-5,many,CASSAGTLPQTFF,TGTGCCAGCAGCGCCGGGACTCTCCCCCAAACTTTCTTT
-,TRBJ2-7,TRBV5-5,-,CASSLEQGDEQYF,TGTGCCAGCAGCTTGGAGCAGGGAGACGAGCAGTACTTC
TRBD1,TRBJ1-2,TRBV20-1,-,CSANHPGQGFGYTF,TGCAGTGCTAATCACCCGGGACAGGGGTTTGGCTACACCTTC
-,TRBJ1-2,TRBV6-6,-,CASSSGTVVGYTF,TGTGCCAGCAGTTCCGGGACGGTCGTTGGCTACACCTTC
TRBD1,TRBJ1-2,TRBV20-1,few,CSASGQGDRYGYTF,TGCAGTGCTAGCGGTCAGGGGGATCGCTATGGCTACACCTTC
-,TRBJ2-3,TRBV7-9,few,CASSNRGPDTQYF,TGTGCCAGCAGCAACCGGGGGCCAGATACGCAGTATTTT
-,TRBJ2-1,TRBV29-1,many,CSANELEFVNNEQFF,TGCAGCGCCAATGAGTTGGAGTTTGTCAACAATGAGCAGTTCTTC
TRBD1,TRBJ2-3,TRBV11-2,many,CASSLGQGDTDTQYF,TGTGCCAGCAGCTTAGGACAGGGGGATACAGATACGCAGTATTTT
-,TRBJ2-1,TRBV18,few,CASSPDSPEQFF,TGTGCCAGCTCACCCGACTCGCCGGAGCAGTTCTTC
-,TRBJ1-5,TRBV24-1,many,CATSESPGSNQPQHF,TGTGCCACCAGTGAATCACCAGGTAGCAATCAGCCCCAGCATTTT
-,TRBJ2-7,TRBV12-3/TRBV12-4,-,CASSFPWDEQYF,TGTGCCAGCAGTTTTCCCTGGGACGAGCAGTACTTC
-,TRBJ1-2,TRBV20-1,-,CSTEWYGYTF,TGCAGTACGGAGTGGTATGGCTACACCTTC
-,TRBJ2-7,TRBV21-1,many,CASTREQYF,TGTGCCAGCACGAGGGAGCAGTACTTC
-,TRBJ1-5,TRBV7-8,-,CASSLVARRAGQPQHF,TGTGCCAGCAGCTTAGTCGCCCGACGGGCGGGACAGCCCCAGCATTTT
TRBD2,TRBJ2-4,TRBV5-1,-,CARSLASGVAKNIQYF,TGCGCCAGAAGCTTGGCTAGCGGAGTAGCCAAAAACATTCAGTACTTC
-,TRBJ1-6,TRBV27,-,CASSFRGLAPLHF,TGTGCCAGCAGTTTTAGAGGGTTGGCACCCCTCCACTTT
-,TRBJ2-2,TRBV28,few,CATSGSGELFF,TGTGCCACCTCAGGGTCCGGGGAGCTGTTTTTT
TRBD1,TRBJ1-1,TRBV7-8,few,CASSFRGLNTEAFF,TGTGCCAGCAGCTTTAGGGGGCTGAACACTGAAGCTTTCTTT
-,TRBJ2-5,TRBV3-1,-,CASSDRDSETQYF,TGTGCCAGCAGCGACCGGGACTCGGAGACCCAGTACTTC